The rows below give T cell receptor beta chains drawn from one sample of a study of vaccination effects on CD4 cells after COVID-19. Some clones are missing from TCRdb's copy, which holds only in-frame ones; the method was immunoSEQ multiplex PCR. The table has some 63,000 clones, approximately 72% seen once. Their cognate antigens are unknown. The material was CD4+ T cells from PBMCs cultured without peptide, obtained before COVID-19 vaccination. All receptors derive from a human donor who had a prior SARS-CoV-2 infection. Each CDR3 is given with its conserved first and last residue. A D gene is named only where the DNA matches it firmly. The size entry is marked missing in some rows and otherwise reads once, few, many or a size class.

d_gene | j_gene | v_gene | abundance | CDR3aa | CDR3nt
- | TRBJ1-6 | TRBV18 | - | CASSPRGHNNSPLHF | TGTGCCAGCTCACCACGGGGACATAATAATTCACCCCTCCACTTT
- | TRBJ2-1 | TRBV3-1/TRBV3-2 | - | CASSPELGGGHNEQFF | TGTGCCAGCAGCCCCGAGCTCGGGGGAGGACACAATGAGCAGTTCTTC
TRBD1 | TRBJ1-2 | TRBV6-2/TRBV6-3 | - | CASSYFPGQGDGYTF | TGTGCCAGCAGTTACTTTCCCGGACAGGGGGACGGCTACACCTTC
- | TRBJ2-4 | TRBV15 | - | CATSPDPKNIQYF | TGTGCCACCAGCCCTGATCCCAAAAACATTCAGTACTTC
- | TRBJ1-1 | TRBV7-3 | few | CASSLGGGMNTEAFF | TGTGCCAGCAGCTTGGGGGGAGGTATGAACACTGAAGCTTTCTTT
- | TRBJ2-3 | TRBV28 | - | CASSLLATDTQYF | TGTGCCAGCAGTTTATTAGCCACAGATACGCAGTATTTT
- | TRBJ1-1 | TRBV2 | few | CASSTMEQGEAFF | TGTGCCAGCAGCACCATGGAACAGGGTGAAGCTTTCTTT
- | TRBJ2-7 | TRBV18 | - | CASSPPNSGYEQYF | TGTGCCAGCTCCCCCCCAAATTCGGGCTACGAGCAGTACTTC
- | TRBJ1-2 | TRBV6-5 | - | CASRAAGTEIYGYTF | TGTGCCAGCAGAGCCGCCGGGACGGAGATTTATGGCTACACCTTC
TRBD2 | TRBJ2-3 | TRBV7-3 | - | CASSQAGGPGDTQYF | TGTGCCAGCAGCCAGGCGGGGGGGCCCGGTGATACGCAGTATTTT
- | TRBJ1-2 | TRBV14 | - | CASSQLSGNTNYGYTF | TGTGCCAGCAGCCAACTCTCAGGGAACACTAACTATGGCTACACCTTC
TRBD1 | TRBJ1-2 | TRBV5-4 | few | CASSPQQGGSYGYTF | TGTGCCAGCAGCCCCCAACAGGGGGGTAGCTATGGCTACACCTTC
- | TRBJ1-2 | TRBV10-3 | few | CAISFAKDGYTF | TGTGCCATCTCCTTTGCAAAAGATGGCTACACCTTC
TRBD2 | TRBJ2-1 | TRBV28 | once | CASIGFSRGEAYNEQFF | TGTGCCAGCATTGGGTTTTCTCGGGGGGAGGCCTACAATGAGCAGTTCTTC
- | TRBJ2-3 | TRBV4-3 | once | CASSQASSTDTQYF | TGCGCCAGCAGCCAAGCTAGCAGCACAGATACGCAGTATTTT
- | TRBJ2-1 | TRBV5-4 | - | CASSLGGGLYNEQFF | TGTGCCAGCAGCTTAGGGGGGGGCCTCTACAATGAGCAGTTCTTC
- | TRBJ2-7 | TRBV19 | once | CASRSLKGAGYMRQYF | TGTGCCAGTAGATCTTTGAAAGGAGCAGGGTATATGCGACAGTACTTC
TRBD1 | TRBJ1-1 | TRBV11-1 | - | CASSIQQGGAEAFF | TGTGCCAGCAGCATACAACAGGGGGGGGCTGAAGCTTTCTTT
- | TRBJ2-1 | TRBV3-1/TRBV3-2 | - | CASSQGQIRLNEQFF | TGTGCCAGCAGCCAAGGACAAATCCGGCTCAATGAGCAGTTCTTC
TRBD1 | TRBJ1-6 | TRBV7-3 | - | CASSLTGQGNSPLHF | TGTGCCAGCAGCCTAACGGGACAGGGTAATTCACCCCTCCACTTT
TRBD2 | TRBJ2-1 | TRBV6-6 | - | CASSYRLSGTSGGGYEQFF | TGTGCCAGCAGCTACCGACTTTCGGGGACTAGCGGGGGGGGCTATGAGCAGTTCTTC
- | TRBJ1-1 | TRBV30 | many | CALGHAFEAFF | TGTGCCTTGGGACACGCGTTTGAAGCTTTCTTT
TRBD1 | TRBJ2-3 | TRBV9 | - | CASSETGHPSTDTQYF | TGTGCCAGCAGCGAGACAGGGCATCCGAGCACAGATACGCAGTATTTT
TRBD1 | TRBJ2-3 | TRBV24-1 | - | CATSEMGQAGGDTQYF | TGTGCCACCAGTGAGATGGGACAGGCCGGGGGAGATACGCAGTATTTT
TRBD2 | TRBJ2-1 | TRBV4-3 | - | CASSQEEVFSGRAGEQFF | TGCGCCAGCAGCCAAGAGGAGGTTTTTAGCGGGAGGGCGGGTGAGCAGTTCTTC
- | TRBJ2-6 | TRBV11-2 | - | CASSLGAGLSGANVLTF | TGTGCCAGCAGCTTAGGGGCGGGACTCTCTGGGGCCAACGTCCTGACTTTC
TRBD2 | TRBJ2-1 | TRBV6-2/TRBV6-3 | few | CASSTTGQVGGAPYNEQFF | TGTGCCAGCAGCACCACCGGTCAGGTGGGAGGGGCACCCTACAATGAGCAGTTCTTC
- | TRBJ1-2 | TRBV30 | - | CAWRLHAEGYTF | TGTGCCTGGAGACTACATGCCGAAGGCTACACCTTC
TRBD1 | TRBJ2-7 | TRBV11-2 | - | CASSQQGYEQYF | TGTGCCAGCAGCCAACAGGGGTACGAGCAGTACTTC
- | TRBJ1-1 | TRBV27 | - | CASSLFGGQNTEAFF | TGTGCCAGCAGTTTATTCGGGGGGCAGAACACTGAAGCTTTCTTT